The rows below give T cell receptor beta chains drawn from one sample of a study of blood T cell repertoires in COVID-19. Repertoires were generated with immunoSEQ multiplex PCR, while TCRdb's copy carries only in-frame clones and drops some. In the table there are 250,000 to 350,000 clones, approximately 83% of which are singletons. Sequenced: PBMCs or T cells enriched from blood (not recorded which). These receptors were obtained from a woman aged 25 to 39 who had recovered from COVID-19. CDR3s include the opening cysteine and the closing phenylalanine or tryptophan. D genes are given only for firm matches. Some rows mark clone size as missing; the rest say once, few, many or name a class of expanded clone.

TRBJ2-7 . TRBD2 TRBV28 TGTGCCAGCATATCGGGAGCGGGGGGCAGCCACCTTACATACGAGCAGTACTTC CASISGAGGSHLTYEQYF
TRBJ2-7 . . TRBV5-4 TGTGCCAGCGCTTTTCCGGGGGACTACGAGCAGTACTTC CASAFPGDYEQYF
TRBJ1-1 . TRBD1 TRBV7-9 TGTGCCAGCAGCCCCACGTGGACAGGGGAAAGGAACACTGAAGCTTTCTTT CASSPTWTGERNTEAFF
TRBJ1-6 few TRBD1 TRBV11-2 TGTGCCAGCACCAGGGAAAGGGACAGGGCCAATAATTCACCCCTCCACTTT CASTRERDRANNSPLHF
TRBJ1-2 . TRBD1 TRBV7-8 TGTGCCAGCAGCCCCGTCAGGGGGCAGAGCTATGGCTACACCTTC CASSPVRGQSYGYTF
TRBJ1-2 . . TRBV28 TGTGCCAGCAGGTTGGGGGCCAGCAACTATGGCTACACCTTC CASRLGASNYGYTF
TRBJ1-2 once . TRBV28 TGTGCCAGCAGTCAGGGAAGACCTGGCTACACCTTC CASSQGRPGYTF
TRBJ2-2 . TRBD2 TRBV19 TGTGCCAGTAGTATTTTTAGCGGGAGTGAGCTGTTTTTT CASSIFSGSELFF
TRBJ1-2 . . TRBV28 TGTGCCAGCAGTTTACCCTCGCAGAACTATGGCTACACCTTC CASSLPSQNYGYTF
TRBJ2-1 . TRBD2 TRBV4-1 TGCGCCAGCAGGGATTTGGGTAGCGGGAGTGCCCCGGTCTTC CASRDLGSGSAPVF
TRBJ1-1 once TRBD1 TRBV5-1 TGCGCCAGCAGCTACACAGGGGGCACGAACACTGAAGCTTTCTTT CASSYTGGTNTEAFF
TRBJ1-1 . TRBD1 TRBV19 TGTGCCAGTAGTGTGACAGGGATGGTTGAAGCTTTCTTT CASSVTGMVEAFF
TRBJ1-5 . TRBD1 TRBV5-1 TGCGCCAGCAGCTTGGGGGACAGTAGCAATCAGCCCCAGCATTTT CASSLGDSSNQPQHF
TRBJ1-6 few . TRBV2 TGTGCCAGCAGTGAGGAACAGGGCTCCTATAATTCACCCCTCCACTTT CASSEEQGSYNSPLHF
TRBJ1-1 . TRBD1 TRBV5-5 TGTGCCAGCAGCTTCGTCACAGGGGGCACTGAAGCTTTCTTT CASSFVTGGTEAFF
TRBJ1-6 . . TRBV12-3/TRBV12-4 TGTGCCAGCGCCGGGACACGGAATTCACCCCTCCACTTT CASAGTRNSPLHF